Below, one TCR beta chain is given with its context. The sample comes from a study of blood T cell repertoires in COVID-19. Turning to the study itself: Sample material is recorded as cDNA or gDNA derived from T cells, B-cell-depleted T cells, or PBMCs.

Method: immunoSEQ multiplex PCR; TCRdb's copy keeps in-frame clones and lacks some. The sample shows fewer than 150,000 clones, under 85% of them seen only once. Those who participated ranged in age from roughly 18 to 95 years and resided in 24 US areas. The study assigned cohorts using participant-reported clinical history. All recovered Cohort 3 donors got two negative PCRs, got clearance, or saw symptom resolution. Germline CDR1 is SNHLY and CDR2 is FYNNEI. There are 15 residues in the CDR3. V was cut by 3 bases and J by 5 bases, with 17 bases left in between. The gene calls are TRBV2 and TRBJ2-7, with D perhaps TRBD1 (5 bases). Sequencing was performed on PBMCs or T cells enriched from blood (not recorded which). This clonotype originated in a man younger than 45 who had recovered from COVID-19. Here the CDR3 reads CASSDYSWGRDEQYV. CDR3 nucleotides: TGTGCCAGCAGTGACTACTCTTGGGGCCGGGACGAGCAGTACGTC.